This T cell receptor beta chain was recorded in a study of T cell clones after liver transplantation. Study-level background: TCRbeta sequencing after a pre-transplant mixed lymphocyte reaction identified graft-donor-reactive clones, later tracked in post-transplant blood. General study results and limits: Circulating graft-donor-reactive CD4 TCRbeta sequences fell significantly post-transplant in most of the 8 subjects.

CDR3 length: 11 residues. Assay used: immunoSEQ multiplex PCR; TCRdb lists only in-frame clones, some missing. The sample records approximately 100,000 clones, around 80% being singletons. Thawed unstimulated PBMCs were FACS-sorted by CD3, CD4 and CD8 into two populations. In regard to this clone: Its specificity is not known.

The clonotype was recovered from a human patient who received a liver transplant. The graft donor may have given rise to some T cells. The rearrangement links TRBV21-1 to TRBJ2-7; the table's D call of TRBD1 was not tested on the DNA. TRBV21-1 is recorded as a pseudogene. Sequencing was performed on CD4+ T cells from blood, taken approximately 50 months after liver transplant. The CDR3 coding sequence is TGTGCCAGACAAATAAGCTACGAGCAGTACTTC. This gives the protein CARQISYEQYF.